This T cell receptor (beta chain) was sequenced for a study of control samples from healthy donors and cancer patients. This clone appeared a few times. With 6 bases clipped from V and 5 bases from J, the junction kept 5 bases outside the gene matches. Germline CDR1 and CDR2: WNHNN and SYGVQD (reference sequence). This CDR3 region has 15 residues. Produced via immunoSEQ multiplex PCR; TCRdb's table is partial and in-frame only. The sample holds more than 60,000 clones, 89% seen once. This sequence joins TRBV10-1 and TRBJ2-1; 12 bases match TRBD2. What was sequenced was PBMCs. The sequence was collected from a woman aged 45 to 65 with colorectal cancer. DNA for the CDR3: TGCGCCAGCAGCCGGACTAGCGGGGTCAACAATGAGCAGTTCTTC. Translated, it gives CASSRTSGVNNEQFF.